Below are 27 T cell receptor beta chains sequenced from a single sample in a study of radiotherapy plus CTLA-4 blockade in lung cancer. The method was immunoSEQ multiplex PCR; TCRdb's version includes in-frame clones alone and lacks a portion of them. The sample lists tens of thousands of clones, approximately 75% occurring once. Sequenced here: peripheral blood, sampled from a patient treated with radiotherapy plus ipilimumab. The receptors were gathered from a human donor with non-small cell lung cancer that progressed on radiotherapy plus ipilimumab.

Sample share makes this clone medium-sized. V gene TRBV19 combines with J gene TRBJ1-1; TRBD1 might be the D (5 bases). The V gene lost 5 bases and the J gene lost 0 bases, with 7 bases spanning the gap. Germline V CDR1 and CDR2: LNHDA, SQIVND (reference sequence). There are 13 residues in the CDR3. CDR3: CASSPGLNTEAFF. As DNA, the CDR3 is TGTGCCAGTAGTCCAGGGTTGAACACTGAAGCTTTCTTT.

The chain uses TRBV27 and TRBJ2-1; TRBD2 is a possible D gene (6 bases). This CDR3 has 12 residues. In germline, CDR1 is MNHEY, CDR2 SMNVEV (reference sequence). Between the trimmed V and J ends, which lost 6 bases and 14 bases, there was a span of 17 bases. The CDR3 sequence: CASSRGTPEEFF. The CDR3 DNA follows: TGTGCCAGCAGCCGAGGGACTCCCGAGGAGTTCTTC.

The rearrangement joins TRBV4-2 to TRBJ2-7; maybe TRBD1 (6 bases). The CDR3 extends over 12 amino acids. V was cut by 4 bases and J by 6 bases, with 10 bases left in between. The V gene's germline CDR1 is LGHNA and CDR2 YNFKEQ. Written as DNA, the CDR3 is TGTGCCAGCAGCCTCCAGGGGACCGAGCAGTACTTC. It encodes CASSLQGTEQYF.

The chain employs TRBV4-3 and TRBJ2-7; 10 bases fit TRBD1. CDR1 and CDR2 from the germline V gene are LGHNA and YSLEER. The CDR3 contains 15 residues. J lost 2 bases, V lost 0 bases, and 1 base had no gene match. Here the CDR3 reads CASSQETGGTYEQYF. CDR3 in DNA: TGCGCCAGCAGCCAAGAGACAGGGGGCACCTACGAGCAGTACTTC.

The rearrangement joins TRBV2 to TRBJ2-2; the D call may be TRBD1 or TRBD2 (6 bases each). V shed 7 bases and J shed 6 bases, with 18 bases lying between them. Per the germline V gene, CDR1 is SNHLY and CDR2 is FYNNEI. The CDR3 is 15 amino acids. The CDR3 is CASTSGGGQAGELFF. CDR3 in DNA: TGTGCCAGCACCTCAGGAGGGGGTCAGGCCGGGGAGCTGTTTTTT.

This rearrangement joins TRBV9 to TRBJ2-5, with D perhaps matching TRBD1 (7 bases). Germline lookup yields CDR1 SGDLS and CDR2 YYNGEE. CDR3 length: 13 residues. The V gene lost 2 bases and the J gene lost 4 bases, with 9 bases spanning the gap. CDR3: CASSVRDRETQYF. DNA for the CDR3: TGTGCCAGCAGCGTGCGGGACAGAGAGACCCAGTACTTC.

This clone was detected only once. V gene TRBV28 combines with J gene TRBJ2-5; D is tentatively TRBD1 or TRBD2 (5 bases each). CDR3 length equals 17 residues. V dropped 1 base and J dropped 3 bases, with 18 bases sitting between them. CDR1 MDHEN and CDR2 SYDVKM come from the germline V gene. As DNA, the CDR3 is TGTGCCAGCAGTTTATCTAGAGGGACGGGATGGGAAGAGACCCAGTACTTC. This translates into CASSLSRGTGWEETQYF.

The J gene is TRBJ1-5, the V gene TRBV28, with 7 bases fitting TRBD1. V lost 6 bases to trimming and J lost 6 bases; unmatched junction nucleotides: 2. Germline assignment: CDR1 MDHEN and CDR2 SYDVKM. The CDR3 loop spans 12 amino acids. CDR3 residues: CASRAGGQPQHF. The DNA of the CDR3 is TGTGCCAGCAGGGCAGGGGGTCAGCCCCAGCATTTT.

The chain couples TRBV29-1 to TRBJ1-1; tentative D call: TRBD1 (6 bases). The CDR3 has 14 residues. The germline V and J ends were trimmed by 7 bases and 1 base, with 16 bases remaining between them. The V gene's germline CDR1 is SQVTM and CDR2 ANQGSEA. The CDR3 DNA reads TGCAGCGCGAACAGGGTTGGGGGGAACACTGAAGCTTTCTTT. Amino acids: CSANRVGGNTEAFF.

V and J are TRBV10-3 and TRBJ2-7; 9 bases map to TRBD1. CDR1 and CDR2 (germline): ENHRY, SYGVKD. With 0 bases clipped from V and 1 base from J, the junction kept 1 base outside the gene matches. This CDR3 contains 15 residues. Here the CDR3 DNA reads TGTGCCATCAGTGAGTCGGGGACAGGGTCCTACGAGCAGTACTTC. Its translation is CAISESGTGSYEQYF.

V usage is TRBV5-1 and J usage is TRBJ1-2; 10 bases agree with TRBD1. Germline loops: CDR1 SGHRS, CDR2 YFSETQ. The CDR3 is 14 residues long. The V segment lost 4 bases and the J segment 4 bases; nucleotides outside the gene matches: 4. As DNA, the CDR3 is TGCGCCAGCAGCCCCCGACAGGGGGCCTATGGCTACACCTTC. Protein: CASSPRQGAYGYTF.

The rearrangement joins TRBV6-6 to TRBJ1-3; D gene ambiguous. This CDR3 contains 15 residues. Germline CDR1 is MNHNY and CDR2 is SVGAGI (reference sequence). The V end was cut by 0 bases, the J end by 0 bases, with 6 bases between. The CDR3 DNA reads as TGTGCCAGCAGTTACTCGCTGCCCTCTGGAAACACCATATATTTT. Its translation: CASSYSLPSGNTIYF.

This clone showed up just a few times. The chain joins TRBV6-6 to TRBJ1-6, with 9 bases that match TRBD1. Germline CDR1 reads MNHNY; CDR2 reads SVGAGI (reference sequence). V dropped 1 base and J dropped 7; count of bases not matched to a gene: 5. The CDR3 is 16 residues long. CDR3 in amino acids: CASSYFTGGGNSPLHF. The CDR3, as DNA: TGTGCCAGCAGTTACTTTACAGGGGGCGGAAATTCACCCCTCCACTTT.

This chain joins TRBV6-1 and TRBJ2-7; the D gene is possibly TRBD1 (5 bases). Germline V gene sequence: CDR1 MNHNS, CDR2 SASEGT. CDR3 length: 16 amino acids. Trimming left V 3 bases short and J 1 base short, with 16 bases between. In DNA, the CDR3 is TGTGCCAGCAGTGACCCCTTCTCAGGGTGGTCCTACGAGCAGTACTTC. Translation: CASSDPFSGWSYEQYF.

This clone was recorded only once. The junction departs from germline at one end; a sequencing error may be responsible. The CDR3 sequence is CASSEELSSYEQYF. CDR3 nucleotides: TGCGCCAGCAGCGAAGAGCTCAGCTCCTACGAGCAGTACTTC. The V and J genes are TRBV4-1 and TRBJ2-7; D unclear. The CDR3 has 14 amino acids. The germline CDR1 and CDR2 sequences are MGHRA and YSYEKL.

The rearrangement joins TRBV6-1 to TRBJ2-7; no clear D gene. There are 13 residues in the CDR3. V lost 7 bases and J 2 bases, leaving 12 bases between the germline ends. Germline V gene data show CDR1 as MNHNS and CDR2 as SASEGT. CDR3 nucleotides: TGTGCCAGCATAGGGCAGCCCACCTACGAGCAGTACTTC. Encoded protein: CASIGQPTYEQYF.

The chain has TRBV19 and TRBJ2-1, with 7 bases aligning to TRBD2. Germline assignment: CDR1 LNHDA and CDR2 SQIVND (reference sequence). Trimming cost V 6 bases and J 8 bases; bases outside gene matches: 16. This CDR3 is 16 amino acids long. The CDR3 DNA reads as TGTGCCAGTAGACCCCTCCTAGAGGGAGGGTTAGATGAGCAGTTCTTC. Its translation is CASRPLLEGGLDEQFF.

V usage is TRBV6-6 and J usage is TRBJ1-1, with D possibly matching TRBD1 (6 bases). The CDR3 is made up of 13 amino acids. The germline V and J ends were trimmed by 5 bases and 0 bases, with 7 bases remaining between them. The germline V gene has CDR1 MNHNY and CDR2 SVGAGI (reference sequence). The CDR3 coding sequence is TGTGCCAGCAGTCGGACAGTGAACACTGAAGCTTTCTTT. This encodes CASSRTVNTEAFF.

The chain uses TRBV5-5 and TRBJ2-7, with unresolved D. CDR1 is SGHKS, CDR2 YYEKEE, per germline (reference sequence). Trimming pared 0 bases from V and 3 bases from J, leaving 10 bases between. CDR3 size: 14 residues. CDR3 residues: CASSLGVPIYEQYF. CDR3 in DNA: TGTGCCAGCAGCTTGGGGGTGCCCATCTACGAGCAGTACTTC.

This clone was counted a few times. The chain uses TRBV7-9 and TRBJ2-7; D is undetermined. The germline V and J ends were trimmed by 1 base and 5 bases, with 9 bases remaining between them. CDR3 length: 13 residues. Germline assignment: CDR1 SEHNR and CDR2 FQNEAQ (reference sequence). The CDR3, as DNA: TGTGCCAGCAGCTTAGAAAGAGGTGACGAGCAGTACTTC. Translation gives CASSLERGDEQYF.

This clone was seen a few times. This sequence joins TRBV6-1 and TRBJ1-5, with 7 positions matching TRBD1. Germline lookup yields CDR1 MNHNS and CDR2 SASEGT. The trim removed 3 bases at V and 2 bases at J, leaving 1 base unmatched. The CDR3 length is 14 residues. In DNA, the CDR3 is TGTGCCAGCAGTGAGGGGACAGGCAATCAGCCCCAGCATTTT. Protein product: CASSEGTGNQPQHF.

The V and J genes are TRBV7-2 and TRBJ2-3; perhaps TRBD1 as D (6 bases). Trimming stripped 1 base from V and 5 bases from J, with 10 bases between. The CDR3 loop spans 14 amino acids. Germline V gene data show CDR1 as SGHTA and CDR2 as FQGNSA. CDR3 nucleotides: TGTGCCAGCAGCTTAGGGGGGCGGATAGATACGCAGTATTTT. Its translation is CASSLGGRIDTQYF.

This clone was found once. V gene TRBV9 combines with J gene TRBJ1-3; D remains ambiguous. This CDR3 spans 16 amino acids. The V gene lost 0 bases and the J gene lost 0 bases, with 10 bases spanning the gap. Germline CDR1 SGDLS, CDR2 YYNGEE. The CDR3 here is CASSVDLGTSGNTIYF. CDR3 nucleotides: TGTGCCAGCAGCGTAGATCTGGGAACCTCTGGAAACACCATATATTTT. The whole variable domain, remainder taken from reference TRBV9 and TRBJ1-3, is DSGVTQTPKHLITATGQRVTLRCSPRSGDLSVYWYQQSLDQGLQFLIQYYNGEERAKGNILERFSAQQFPDLHSELNLSSLELGDSALYFCASSVDLGTSGNTIYFGEGSWLTVV.

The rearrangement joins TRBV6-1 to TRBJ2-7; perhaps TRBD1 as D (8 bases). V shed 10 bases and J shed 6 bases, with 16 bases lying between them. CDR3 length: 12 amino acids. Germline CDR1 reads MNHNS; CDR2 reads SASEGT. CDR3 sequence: CAIYRGGGEQYF. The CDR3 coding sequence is TGTGCCATTTACAGGGGGGGTGGCGAGCAGTACTTC.

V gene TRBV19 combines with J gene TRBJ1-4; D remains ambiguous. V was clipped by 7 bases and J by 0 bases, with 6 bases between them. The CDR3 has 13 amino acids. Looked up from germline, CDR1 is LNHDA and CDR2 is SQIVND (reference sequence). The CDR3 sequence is CASNSATNEKLFF. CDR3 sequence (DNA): TGTGCCAGTAACTCTGCAACTAATGAAAAACTGTTTTTT.

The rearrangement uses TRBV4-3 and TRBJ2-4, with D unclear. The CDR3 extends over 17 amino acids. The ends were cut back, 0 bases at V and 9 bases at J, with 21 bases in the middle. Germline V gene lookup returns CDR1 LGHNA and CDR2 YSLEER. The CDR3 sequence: CASSQDAAIRISGIQYF. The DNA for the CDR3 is TGCGCCAGCAGCCAAGATGCGGCAATACGAATCTCAGGCATTCAGTACTTC.

The CDR3 nucleotides are TGCAGCGCGGACAGGGGGCGTCCGGGGGGCTACACCTTC. Its protein product is CSADRGRPGGYTF. V and J are TRBV29-1 and TRBJ1-2; TRBD1 matches 11 bases. Trimming cost V 7 bases and J 8 bases; bases outside gene matches: 9. CDR3 length: 13 residues. Germline V gives CDR1 SQVTM, CDR2 ANQGSEA.